The sequence of this T cell receptor beta chain was determined in a study of T cell responses to AZD1222 COVID-19 vaccine (dated by TCRdb to the early 2020s). With respect to the entire study: AZD1222 recipients whose second dose came at about 4 weeks and those whose second dose came at about 12 weeks were combined into one group, since spike-specific TCR depth and breadth did not differ between the two schedules. A total of under 250 trial participants underwent TCR sequencing, of whom around 210 had received two doses of AZD1222 and some 26 had received two doses of the MenACWY control vaccine. Trial participants were enrolled by age into subgroups of 18-55, 56-69 and 70-plus years, and about 150, 27 and 61 TCR-sequenced participants, respectively, were included in these subgroups. Here is what the overall study found, with its caveats: Reportedly, almost half of the unique spike-specific TCRs recognized epitopes lying outside the regions that are mutated in the B.1.351 and B.1.1.7 variants. CD4 TCRs associated with the vaccine covered the entire spike protein, and the dominant responses were in regions 160-218 and 743-854. Participants were mostly white British, with more females than males. The authors suggested clonal diversity may have been underestimated. Because no day 14 peak-response samples were available, repertoires were characterized only after the peak T cell response. After two AZD1222 doses, both the breadth and the depth of spike-specific TCRs were significantly higher than at day 0 and than in MenACWY recipients. Conclusions about previously exposed vaccinees are limited, since just six AZD1222 recipients were seropositive for SARS-CoV-2 at baseline. The 56-69-year group was small, and its depth increase did not reach significance, likely because of low power.

Counted from cysteine to phenylalanine, this CDR3 has 15 amino acids. Just the 45-base CDR3 DNA is kept, in frame starting at base 1. For CDR1 and CDR2, the germline V gene lists SGHTA and FQGTGA. V was cut back by 5 bases and J by 3 bases, leaving a gap of 16 bases between them. This clone was detected once. The antigen it binds to is not known. Base qualities were left out, and no much larger clone turns up one base away. The meaning of the sample's time point label: baseline before first vaccination. The vaccinee samples were drawn from two UK trials, COV001 and COV002, one of which was a single-blind randomized controlled phase 2/3 trial testing AZD1222 (ChAdOx1 nCoV-19) in healthy adults. For TCRbeta chain sequencing, PBMC samples were collected from trial participants at day 0 and at day 28 after the second dose. The CDR3 regions of human TCRbeta chains were analyzed by immunosequencing. In the paper's pipeline: Repertoire TCRs were matched against a reference library of SARS-CoV-2-specific TCRs generated with the MIRA antigen-specificity platform. Breadth was defined as the fraction of unique TCRs that were SARS-CoV-2-associated, and depth was defined as the fraction of total T cells that were SARS-CoV-2-associated. Each spike-specific TCR was assigned to its reactive spike region and to a CD4 or CD8 class using the MIRA data. Log10-transformed breadth and depth values were compared by one-way ANOVA with Sidak's multiple comparisons tests. TCRdb took this table from immuneACCESS and kept in-frame rearrangements with V and J called. Such tables lack part of the clones; where checked against another copy, unresolved V genes explain under half of the gap, and the rest is unexplained. V, J and clone size are taken as reported in that table, and D and trimming were inferred from the DNA itself. Recorded for this sample are some 150,000 clones; about 93% of them occurred a single time. Of the sample, approximately 5% is held by the ten largest clones.

This chain joins TRBV7-3 to TRBJ2-5; the D region possibly corresponds to TRBD2 (6 bases align). The receptor's source is an adult in good health. The material sequenced was peripheral blood, taken on day 0 of AZD1222 vaccination. CDR3 loop: CASSHDGSKKETQYF. The bases are TGTGCCAGCAGCCACGACGGGAGTAAAAAAGAGACCCAGTACTTC. This CDR3, with the reference TRBV7-3 and TRBJ2-5 proteins standing in past its ends, gives the full variable domain GAGVSQTPSNKVTEKGKYVELRCDPISGHTALYWYRQSLGQGPEFLIYFQGTGAADDSGLPNDRFFAVRPEGSVSTLKIQRTERGDSAVYLCASSHDGSKKETQYFGPGTRLLVL.